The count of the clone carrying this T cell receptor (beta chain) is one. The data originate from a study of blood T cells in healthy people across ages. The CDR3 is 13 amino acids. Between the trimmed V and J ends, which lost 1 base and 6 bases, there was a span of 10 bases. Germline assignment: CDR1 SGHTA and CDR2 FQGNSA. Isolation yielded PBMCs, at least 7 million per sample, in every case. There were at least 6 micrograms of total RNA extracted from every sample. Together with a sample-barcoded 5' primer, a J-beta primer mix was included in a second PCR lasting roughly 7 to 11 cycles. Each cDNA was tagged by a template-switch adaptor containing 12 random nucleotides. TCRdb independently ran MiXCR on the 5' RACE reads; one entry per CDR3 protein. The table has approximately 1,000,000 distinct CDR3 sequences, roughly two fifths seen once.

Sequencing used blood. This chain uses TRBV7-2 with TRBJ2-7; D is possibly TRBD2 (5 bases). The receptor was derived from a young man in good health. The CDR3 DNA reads TGTGCCAGCAGCTTAGTGGACTCGGCCGAGCAGTACTTC. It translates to CASSLVDSAEQYF.